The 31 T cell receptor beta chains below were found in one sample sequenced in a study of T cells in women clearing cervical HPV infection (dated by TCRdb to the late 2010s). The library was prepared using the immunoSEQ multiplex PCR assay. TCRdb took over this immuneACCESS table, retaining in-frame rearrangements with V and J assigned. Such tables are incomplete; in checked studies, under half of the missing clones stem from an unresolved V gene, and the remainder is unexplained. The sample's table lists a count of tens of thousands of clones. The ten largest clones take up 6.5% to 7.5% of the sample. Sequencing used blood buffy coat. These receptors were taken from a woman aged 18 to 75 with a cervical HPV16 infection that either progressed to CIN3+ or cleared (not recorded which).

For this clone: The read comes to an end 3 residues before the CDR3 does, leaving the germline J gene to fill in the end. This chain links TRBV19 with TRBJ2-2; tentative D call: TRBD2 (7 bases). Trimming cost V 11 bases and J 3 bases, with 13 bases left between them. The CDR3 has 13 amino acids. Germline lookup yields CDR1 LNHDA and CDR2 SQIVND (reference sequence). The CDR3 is CASTGRDTGELFF. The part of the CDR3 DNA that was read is TGTGCCTCAACAGGGAGGGACACCGGGGAG.

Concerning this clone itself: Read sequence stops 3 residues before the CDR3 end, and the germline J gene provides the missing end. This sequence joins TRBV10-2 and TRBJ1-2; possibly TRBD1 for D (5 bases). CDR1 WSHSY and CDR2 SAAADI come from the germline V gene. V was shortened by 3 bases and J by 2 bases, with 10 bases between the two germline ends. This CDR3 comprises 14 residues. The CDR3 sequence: CASSERQTNYGYTF. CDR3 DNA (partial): TGCGCCAGCAGTGAAAGACAGACCAACTATGGC.

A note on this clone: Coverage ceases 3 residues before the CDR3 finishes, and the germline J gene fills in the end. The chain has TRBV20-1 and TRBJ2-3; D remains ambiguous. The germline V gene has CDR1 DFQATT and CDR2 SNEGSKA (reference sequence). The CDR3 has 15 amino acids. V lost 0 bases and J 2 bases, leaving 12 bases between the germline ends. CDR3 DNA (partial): TGCAGTGCTAGAGATCGGTCGACAACCACAGATACG. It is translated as CSARDRSTTTDT. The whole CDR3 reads CSARDRSTTTDTQYF.

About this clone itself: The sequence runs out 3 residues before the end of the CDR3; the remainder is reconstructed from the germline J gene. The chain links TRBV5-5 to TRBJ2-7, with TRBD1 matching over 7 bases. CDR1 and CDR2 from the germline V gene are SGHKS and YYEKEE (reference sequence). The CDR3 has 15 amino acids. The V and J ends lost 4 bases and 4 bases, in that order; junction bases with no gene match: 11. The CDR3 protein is CASSPRTGALYEQYF. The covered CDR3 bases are TGTGCCAGCAGCCCGAGGACAGGCGCCCTTTACGAG. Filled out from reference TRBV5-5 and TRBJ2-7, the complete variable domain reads DAGVTQSPTHLIKTRGQQVTLRCSPISGHKSVSWYQQVLGQGPQFIFQYYEKEERGRGNFPDRFSARQFPNYSSELNVNALLLGDSALYLCASSPRTGALYEQYFGPGTRLTVT.

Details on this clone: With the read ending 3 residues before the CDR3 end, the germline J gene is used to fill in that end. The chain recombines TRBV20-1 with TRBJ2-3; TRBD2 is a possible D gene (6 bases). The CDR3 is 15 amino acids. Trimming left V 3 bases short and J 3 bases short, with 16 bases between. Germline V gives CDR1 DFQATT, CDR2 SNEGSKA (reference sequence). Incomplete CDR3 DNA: TGCAGTGCTAGGGGAGTGGCGGGGAGAACAGATACG. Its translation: CSARGVAGRTDT. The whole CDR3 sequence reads CSARGVAGRTDTQYF.

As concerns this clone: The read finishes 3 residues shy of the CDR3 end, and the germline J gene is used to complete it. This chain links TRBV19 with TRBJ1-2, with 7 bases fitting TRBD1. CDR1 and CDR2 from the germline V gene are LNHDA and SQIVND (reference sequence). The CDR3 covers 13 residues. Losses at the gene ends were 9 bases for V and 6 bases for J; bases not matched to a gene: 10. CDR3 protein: CASLLDRDHGYTF. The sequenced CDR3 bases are TGTGCCAGCCTACTCGACAGGGATCATGGC. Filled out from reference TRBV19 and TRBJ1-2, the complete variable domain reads DGGITQSPKYLFRKEGQNVTLSCEQNLNHDAMYWYRQDPGQGLRLIYYSQIVNDFQKGDIAEGYSVSREKKESFPLTVTSAQKNPTAFYLCASLLDRDHGYTFGSGTRLTVV.

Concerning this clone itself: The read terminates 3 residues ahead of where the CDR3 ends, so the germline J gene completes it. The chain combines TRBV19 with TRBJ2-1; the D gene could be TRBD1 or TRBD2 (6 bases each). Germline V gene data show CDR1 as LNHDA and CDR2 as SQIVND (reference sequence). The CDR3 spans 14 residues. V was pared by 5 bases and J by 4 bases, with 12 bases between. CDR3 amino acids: CASSPQGRYNEQFF. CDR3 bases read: TGTGCCAGTAGTCCCCAGGGGAGGTACAATGAG.

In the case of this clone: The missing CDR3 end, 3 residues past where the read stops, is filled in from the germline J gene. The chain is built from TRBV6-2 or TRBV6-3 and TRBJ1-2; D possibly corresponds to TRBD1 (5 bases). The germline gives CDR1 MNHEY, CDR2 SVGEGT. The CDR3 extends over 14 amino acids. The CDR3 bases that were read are TGTGCCAGCAGTTACAGGACGAGGGGAGGAGGC. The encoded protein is CASSYRTRGGG. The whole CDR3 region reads CASSYRTRGGGYTF.

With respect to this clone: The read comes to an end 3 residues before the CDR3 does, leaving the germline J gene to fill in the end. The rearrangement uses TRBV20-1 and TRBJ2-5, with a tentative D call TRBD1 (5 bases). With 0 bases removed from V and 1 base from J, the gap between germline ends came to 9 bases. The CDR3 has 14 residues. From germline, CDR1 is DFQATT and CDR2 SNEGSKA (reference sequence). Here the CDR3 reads CSAREVQGQETQYF. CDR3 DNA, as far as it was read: TGCAGTGCTAGAGAGGTCCAGGGCCAAGAGACC.

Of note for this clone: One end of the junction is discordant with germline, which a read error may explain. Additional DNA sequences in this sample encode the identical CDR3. Partial CDR3 DNA: TGTGCTAGCAGCACCCCTCAGGGGGATGGC. Its translation: CASSTPQGDG. The full CDR3 is CASSTPQGDGYTF. The chain links TRBV7-2 to TRBJ1-2; 7 nucleotides match TRBD1. From the germline J gene comes the end of the CDR3, since the read stops 3 residues before it. In germline, CDR1 is SGHTA, CDR2 FQGNSA. This CDR3 contains 13 residues.

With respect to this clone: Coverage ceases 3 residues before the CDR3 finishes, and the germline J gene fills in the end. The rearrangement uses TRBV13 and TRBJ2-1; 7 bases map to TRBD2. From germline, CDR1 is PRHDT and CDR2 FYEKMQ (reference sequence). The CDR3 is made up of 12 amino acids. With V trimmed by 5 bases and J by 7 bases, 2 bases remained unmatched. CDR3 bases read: TGTGCCAGCAGCGTGGGGGGGAATGAG. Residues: CASSVGGNE. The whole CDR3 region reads CASSVGGNEQFF.

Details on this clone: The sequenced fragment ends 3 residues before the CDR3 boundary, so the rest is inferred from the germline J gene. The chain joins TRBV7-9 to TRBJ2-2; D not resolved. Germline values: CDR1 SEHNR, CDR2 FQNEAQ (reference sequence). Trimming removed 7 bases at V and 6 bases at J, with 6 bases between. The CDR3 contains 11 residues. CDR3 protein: CASTPAGELFF. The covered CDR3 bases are TGTGCCAGCACCCCCGCCGGGGAG.

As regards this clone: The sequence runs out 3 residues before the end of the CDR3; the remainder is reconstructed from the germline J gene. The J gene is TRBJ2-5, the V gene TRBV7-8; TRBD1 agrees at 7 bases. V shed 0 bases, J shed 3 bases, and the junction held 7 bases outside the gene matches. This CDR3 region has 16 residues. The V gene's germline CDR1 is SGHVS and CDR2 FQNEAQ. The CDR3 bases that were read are TGTGCCAGCAGCTTAGCTATAAAGACAGGGAAAGAGACC. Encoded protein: CASSLAIKTGKET. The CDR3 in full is CASSLAIKTGKETQYF.

CDR3 in amino acids: CSARPPGLDHNEQFF. CDR3 bases read: TGCAGTGCTAGACCCCCGGGACTAGACCACAATGAG. The V and J genes are TRBV20-1 and TRBJ2-1, with 8 bases fitting TRBD2. The CDR3 end lies 3 residues beyond the end of the read and is filled in from the germline J gene. The CDR3 sequence is 15 residues long. After removal of 2 bases from V and 5 bases from J, the junction contained 8 bases not matched to a gene. Germline CDR1 is DFQATT and CDR2 is SNEGSKA (reference sequence).

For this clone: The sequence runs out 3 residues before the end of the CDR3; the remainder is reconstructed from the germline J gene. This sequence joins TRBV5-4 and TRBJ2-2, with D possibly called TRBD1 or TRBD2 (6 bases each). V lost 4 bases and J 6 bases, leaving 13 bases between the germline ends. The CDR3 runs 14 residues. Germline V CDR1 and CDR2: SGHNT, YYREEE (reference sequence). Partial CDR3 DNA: TGTGCCAGCAGCCTAGGGGGAGGCGCCGGGGAG. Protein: CASSLGGGAGE. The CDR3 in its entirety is CASSLGGGAGELFF.

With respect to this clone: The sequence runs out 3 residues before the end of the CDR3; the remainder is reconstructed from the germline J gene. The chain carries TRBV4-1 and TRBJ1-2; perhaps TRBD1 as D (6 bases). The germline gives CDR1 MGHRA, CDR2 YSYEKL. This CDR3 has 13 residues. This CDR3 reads CASSQELNRDYTF. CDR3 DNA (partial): TGCGCCAGCAGCCAAGAATTAAACAGGGAC.

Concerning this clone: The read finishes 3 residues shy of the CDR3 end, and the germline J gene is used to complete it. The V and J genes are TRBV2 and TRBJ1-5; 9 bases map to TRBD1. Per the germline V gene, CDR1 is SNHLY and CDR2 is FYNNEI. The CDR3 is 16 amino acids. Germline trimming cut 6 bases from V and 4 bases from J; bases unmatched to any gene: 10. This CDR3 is CASSQLGDRANQPQHF. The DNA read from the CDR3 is TGTGCCAGCAGCCAACTGGGGGACAGGGCGAATCAGCCC. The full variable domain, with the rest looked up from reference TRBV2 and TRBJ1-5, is EPEVTQTPSHQVTQMGQEVILRCVPISNHLYFYWYRQILGQKVEFLVSFYNNEISEKSEIFDDQFSVERPDGSNFTLKIRSTKLEDSAMYFCASSQLGDRANQPQHFGDGTRLSIL.

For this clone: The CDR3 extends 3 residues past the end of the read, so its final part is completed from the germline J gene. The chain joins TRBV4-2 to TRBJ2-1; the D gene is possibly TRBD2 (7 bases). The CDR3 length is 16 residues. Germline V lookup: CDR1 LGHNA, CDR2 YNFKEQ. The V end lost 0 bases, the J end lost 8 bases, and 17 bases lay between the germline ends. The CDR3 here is CASSQELWGGRDEQFF. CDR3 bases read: TGTGCCAGCAGCCAAGAATTGTGGGGGGGCAGGGATGAG.

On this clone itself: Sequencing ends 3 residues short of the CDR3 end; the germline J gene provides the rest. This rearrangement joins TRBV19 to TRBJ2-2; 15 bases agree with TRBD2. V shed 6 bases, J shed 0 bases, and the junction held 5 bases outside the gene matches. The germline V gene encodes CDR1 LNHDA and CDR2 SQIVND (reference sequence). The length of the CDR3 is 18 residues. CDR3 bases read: TGTGCCAGTAGCGGGACTAGCGGGGGGTCACCGAACACCGGGGAG. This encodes CASSGTSGGSPNTGE. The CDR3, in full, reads CASSGTSGGSPNTGELFF.

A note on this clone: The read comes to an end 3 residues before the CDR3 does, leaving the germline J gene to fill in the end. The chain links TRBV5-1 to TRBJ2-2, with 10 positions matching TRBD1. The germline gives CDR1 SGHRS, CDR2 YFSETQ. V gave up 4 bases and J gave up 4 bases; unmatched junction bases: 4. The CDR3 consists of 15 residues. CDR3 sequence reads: CASSGDRGPTGELFF. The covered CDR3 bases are TGCGCCAGCAGCGGGGACAGGGGACCCACCGGGGAG.

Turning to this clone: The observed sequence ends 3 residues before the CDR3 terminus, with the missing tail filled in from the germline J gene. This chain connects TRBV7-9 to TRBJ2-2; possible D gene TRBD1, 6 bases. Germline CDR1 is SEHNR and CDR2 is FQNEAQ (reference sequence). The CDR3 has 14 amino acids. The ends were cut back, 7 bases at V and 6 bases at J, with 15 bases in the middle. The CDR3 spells CASIPDRMAGELFF. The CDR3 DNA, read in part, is TGTGCCAGCATCCCGGACAGAATGGCCGGGGAG.

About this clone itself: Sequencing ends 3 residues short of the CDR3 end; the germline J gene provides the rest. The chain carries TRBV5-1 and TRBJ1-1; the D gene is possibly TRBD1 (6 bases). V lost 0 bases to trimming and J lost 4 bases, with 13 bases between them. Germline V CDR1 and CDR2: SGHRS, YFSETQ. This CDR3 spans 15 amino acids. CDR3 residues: CASSLAGAEGTEAFF. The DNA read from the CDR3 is TGCGCCAGCAGCTTGGCAGGGGCTGAAGGCACTGAA.

CDR3 region: CASSSDISYEQYF. CDR3 DNA (partial): TGCGCCAGCAGCTCGGACATCTCCTACGAG. The chain employs TRBV5-1 and TRBJ2-7; D might be TRBD1 (5 bases). The read ends 3 residues early relative to the CDR3; the germline J gene fills the gap. The CDR3 is 13 residues long. Trimming removed 3 bases at V and 0 bases at J, with 7 bases between. The germline gives CDR1 SGHRS, CDR2 YFSETQ. The full variable domain, its missing parts supplied by reference TRBV5-1 and TRBJ2-7, is KAGVTQTPRYLIKTRGQQVTLSCSPISGHRSVSWYQQTPGQGLQFLFEYFSETQRNKGNFPGRFSGRQFSNSRSEMNVSTLELGDSALYLCASSSDISYEQYFGPGTRLTVT.

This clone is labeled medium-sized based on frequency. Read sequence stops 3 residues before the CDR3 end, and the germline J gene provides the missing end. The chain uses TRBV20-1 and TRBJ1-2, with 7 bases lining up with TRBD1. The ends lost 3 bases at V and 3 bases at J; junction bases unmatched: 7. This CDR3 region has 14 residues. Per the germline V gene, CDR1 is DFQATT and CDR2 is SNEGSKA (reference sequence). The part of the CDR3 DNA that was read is TGCAGTGCTAGGATAGGGGGCAGAGACTATGGC. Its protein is CSARIGGRDYG. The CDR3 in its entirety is CSARIGGRDYGYTF.

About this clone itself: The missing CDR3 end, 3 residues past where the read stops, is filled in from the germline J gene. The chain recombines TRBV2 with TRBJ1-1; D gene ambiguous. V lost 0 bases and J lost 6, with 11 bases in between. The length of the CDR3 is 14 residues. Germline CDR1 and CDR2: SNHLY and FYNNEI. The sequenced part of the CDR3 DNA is TGTGCCAGCAGTGAAGCGCTTCACACCGCTGAA. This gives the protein CASSEALHTAE. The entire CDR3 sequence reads CASSEALHTAEAFF.

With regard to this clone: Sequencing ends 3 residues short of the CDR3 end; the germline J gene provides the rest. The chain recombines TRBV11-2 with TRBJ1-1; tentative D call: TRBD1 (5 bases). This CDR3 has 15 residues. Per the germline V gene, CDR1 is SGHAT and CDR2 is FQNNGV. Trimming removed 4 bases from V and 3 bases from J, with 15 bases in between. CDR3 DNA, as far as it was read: TGTGCCAGCAGCTCGACCTGGGGCTTGGACACTGAA. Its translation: CASSSTWGLDTE. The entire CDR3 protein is CASSSTWGLDTEAFF.

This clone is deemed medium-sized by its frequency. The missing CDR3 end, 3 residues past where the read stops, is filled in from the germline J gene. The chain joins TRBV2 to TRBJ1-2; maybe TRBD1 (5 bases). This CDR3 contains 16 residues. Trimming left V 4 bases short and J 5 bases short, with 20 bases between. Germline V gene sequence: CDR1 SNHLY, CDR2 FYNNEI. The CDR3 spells CASSGDGKGSIYGYTF. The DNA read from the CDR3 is TGTGCCAGCAGTGGAGACGGCAAGGGGTCGATATATGGC.

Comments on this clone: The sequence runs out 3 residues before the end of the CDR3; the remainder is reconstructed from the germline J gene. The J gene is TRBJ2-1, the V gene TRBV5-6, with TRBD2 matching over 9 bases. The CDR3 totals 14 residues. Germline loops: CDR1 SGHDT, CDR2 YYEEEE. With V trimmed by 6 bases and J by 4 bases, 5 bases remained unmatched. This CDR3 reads CASTETSGYNEQFF. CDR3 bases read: TGTGCCAGCACGGAGACTAGCGGATACAATGAG.

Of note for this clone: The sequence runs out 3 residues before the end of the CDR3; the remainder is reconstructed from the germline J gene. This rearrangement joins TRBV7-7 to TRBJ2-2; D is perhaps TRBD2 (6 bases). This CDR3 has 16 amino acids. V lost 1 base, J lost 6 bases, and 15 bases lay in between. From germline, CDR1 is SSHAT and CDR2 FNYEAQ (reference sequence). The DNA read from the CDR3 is TGTGCCAGCAGCTTAGTAGGAGGGTGGAAATCCGGGGAG. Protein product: CASSLVGGWKSGE. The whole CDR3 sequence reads CASSLVGGWKSGELFF.

The CDR3 loop is CASSLEGAVEAFF. CDR3 DNA, as far as it was read: TGTGCCAGCAGCTTAGAGGGGGCGGTTGAA. This rearrangement joins TRBV11-1 to TRBJ1-1, with 7 bases aligning to TRBD1. The sequenced fragment ends 3 residues before the CDR3 boundary, so the rest is inferred from the germline J gene. J gave up 7 bases and V 1 base, and 3 bases lay outside the gene matches. CDR3 length: 13 residues. Germline assignment: CDR1 SGHAT and CDR2 FQDESV (reference sequence).

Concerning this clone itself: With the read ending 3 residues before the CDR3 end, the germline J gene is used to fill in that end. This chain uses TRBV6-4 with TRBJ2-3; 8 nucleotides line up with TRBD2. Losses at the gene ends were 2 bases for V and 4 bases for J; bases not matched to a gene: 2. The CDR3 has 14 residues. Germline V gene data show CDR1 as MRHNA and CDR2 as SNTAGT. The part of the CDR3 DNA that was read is TGTGCCAGCAGTGACGCGGGGGGCCCAGATACG. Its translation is CASSDAGGPDT. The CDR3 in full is CASSDAGGPDTQYF.